This TCR beta chain was identified during a study of blood T cells in healthy people across ages (dated by TCRdb to about 2015). Notes on the research overall: In model experiments, roughly one uniquely barcoded TCR beta cDNA molecule per two T cells was captured by template switching. Age-related changes in TCR beta repertoire diversity were measured in the study by deep sequencing normalized with unique cDNA molecular identifiers. Four age groups were formed from the donors: young (average roughly 15 years), middle-aged (less than 40), aged (about 68) and long-lived (roughly 88). To avoid experimental bias, donors of different ages were spread randomly across the sequencing lanes. Two additional independent replicas of 1 million unique cDNA reads from the same blood draw were analyzed for two donors (one aged 18 to 29 and one aged 80 or older). The investigation overall reported the following: A strong correlation was found between observed TCR beta diversity and the percentage of naive T cells measured by flow cytometry. Because donor CMV infection status was unknown, age-related changes in expanded clonotypes were potentially confounded. Estimates of total diversity based on one million sequenced T cells were regarded as lower bounds and as underestimates. The long-lived group showed more naive CD4+ T cells, fewer expanded clones and increased TCR diversity than the aged group, suggesting age selection. Because profiling used bulk unsorted PBMCs, naive and antigen-experienced compartments could not be compared conclusively. Observed TCR beta diversity per million T cells fell roughly linearly with age, and a significant reduction was already apparent by age roughly 41.

The CDR3, from cysteine to phenylalanine, totals 14 residues. This entry keeps only the CDR3 DNA: 42 bases, framed from base 1. The germline V gene sets CDR1 to SNHLY and CDR2 to FYNNEI. Trimming accounts for 7 bases at V and 1 base at J, while the number of junction bases matched to no gene is 7. Libraries were made using 5' RACE. The sequencer listed for this sample is Illumina HiSeq 2500. A second PCR of roughly 7 to 11 cycles was performed with a sample-barcoded 5' primer and a J-beta primer mix. Each TCR beta cDNA molecule received a unique molecular identifier from a template-switch 5' adaptor carrying 12 random nucleotides. Each sample yielded at least 2.5 million CDR3-containing paired-end reads. All of the RNA was converted into first-strand cDNA using the Mint cDNA synthesis kit, with a TRBC-specific oligonucleotide serving as the primer. Following uracil-DNA glycosylase treatment, a first 18-cycle PCR with universal primers M1SS and BC2_uni_R was performed on all cDNA. As for the original processing: Normalization of each sample was performed by random selection of 1 million high-quality reads, each carrying a distinct molecular identifier. Reads with shared molecular identifiers were discarded instead of being binned into consensus sequences. MiTCR, with a Q25 quality threshold and the strictest error-elimination algorithm, was used for CDR3 identification, clonotype clustering and error correction. A nonparametric unseen species model with Euler transformation was used to estimate lower-bound total TCR beta diversity. TCRdb ran its own pipeline on the public reads, namely fastp trimming at Q25 and MiXCR clone calling, and kept in-frame beta chains. Each CDR3 protein appears once, grouped with its most common genes and DNA. TCRdb, not the original authors, processed these V and J calls. The sample table contains 850,000 to 1,000,000 distinct CDR3 sequences; only one count was recorded for around 48% of them. 13% of the sample lies in the top ten.

The donors were some 39 Caucasian individuals from Russia, aged about 6 to 95 years, who were systemically healthy. Around 10 milliliters of peripheral blood were collected from each donor into EDTA-treated Vacutainer tubes. Ficoll-Paque density-gradient centrifugation was used to isolate PBMCs, with at least 7 million per sample. Trizol reagent was used to extract total RNA from PBMCs, with at least 5.5 micrograms per sample. The percentages of naive CD45RAhigh/CD27high T cells were determined by flow cytometry on a PBMC aliquot from every donor. This clonotype was counted a few times. Its antigen remains undetermined. Within one base of it there is no much larger clone, and no base qualities were kept.

The TCR sequence derives from a man aged 30 to 39 in good health. The chain is made from TRBV2 and TRBJ2-7, with 7 bases in between that match TRBD2. Specimen: blood. The nucleotides are TGTGCCAGCATTGCCGGCGGGGGTTCCTACGAGCAGTACTTC. Translated, it gives CASIAGGGSYEQYF.